This T cell receptor (beta chain) was identified during a study of OX40 agonist ivuxolimab in advanced cancers. This CDR3 contains 13 residues. The junction had 4 bases not matched to a gene; V was cut back by 6 bases and J by 4 bases. Per the germline V gene, CDR1 is MRHNA and CDR2 is SNTAGT. Some clones are missing from TCRdb's copy, which holds only in-frame ones; the method was immunoSEQ multiplex PCR. The sample lists over 45,000 clones, approximately 88% occurring once. This TCR was recovered from an adult with an advanced solid tumor such as melanoma, head and neck, liver or kidney cancer. The gene calls are TRBV6-4 and TRBJ1-1, with 8 bases fitting TRBD1. The sample consisted of CD4+ or CD8+ T cells sorted from blood, taken in a trial of the OX40 agonist ivuxolimab. The CDR3 region has the DNA TGTGCCAGCAGGAGAACAGGGGGCACTGAAGCTTTCTTT. As protein: CASRRTGGTEAFF.